This is a list of T cell receptor beta chains from one sample in a study of T cells after yellow fever vaccination. Using its own MiXCR run on the 5' RACE reads, TCRdb lists one record per CDR3 protein. Altogether 60,000 to 85,000 distinct CDR3 sequences are present, around 7% being singletons, with the ten largest covering around a third. The sequencing here drew on CD8+ T cells sorted from PBMCs, taken 5 days after the first yellow fever vaccination. Receptors originate from a man aged 18 to 29 who received the YFV17D yellow fever vaccine. CDR3s include the opening cysteine and the closing phenylalanine or tryptophan. D genes are given only for firm matches. Clone size is given for some rows only: seen once, a few or many times, or a class if the clone is expanded.

CDR3nt	CDR3aa	v_gene	j_gene	d_gene	abundance
TGCGCCAGCAGCTTGAGACAGGCACCCTACGAGCAGTACTTC	CASSLRQAPYEQYF	TRBV5-1	TRBJ2-7	NA	many
TGTGCCAGCAGCCCCCAGGAAGGAGGACCTGAAGCTTTCTTT	CASSPQEGGPEAFF	TRBV9	TRBJ1-1	NA	NA
TGTGCCATCAGTGAACGTAGTGGTAGGACAGATACGCAGTATTTT	CAISERSGRTDTQYF	TRBV10-3	TRBJ2-3	NA	NA
TGTGCCAGCAGCTCAAACAGTAGACAGATCCTATACGAACCGCAGTACTTC	CASSSNSRQILYEPQYF	TRBV7-9	TRBJ2-7	NA	few
TGCGCCAGCAGCCCTGGCCCCAATGAGCAGTTCTTC	CASSPGPNEQFF	TRBV4-1	TRBJ2-1	NA	many
TGTGCCAGCAGCTCTTACCGGGGCAGTCACCTCTACGAGCAGTACTTC	CASSSYRGSHLYEQYF	TRBV7-9	TRBJ2-7	NA	NA
TGTGCCAGCAGCTTAGGTGTGGATAGTCGCACAGATACGCAGTATTTT	CASSLGVDSRTDTQYF	TRBV7-3	TRBJ2-3	NA	few
TGTGCCAGCAGTTACCCATCGGGGGGAAACACCGGGGAGCTGTTTTTT	CASSYPSGGNTGELFF	TRBV6-5	TRBJ2-2	TRBD2	few
TGCAGCGTGTATACTAGCGGGGCTTCCTACGAGCAGTACTTC	CSVYTSGASYEQYF	TRBV29-1	TRBJ2-7	TRBD2	few
TGCGCCAGCACCTTTCCCGACAATGAGCAGTTCTTC	CASTFPDNEQFF	TRBV5-1	TRBJ2-1	NA	many
TGTGCCAGCAGCCAAGATCAGGTGGAAAATGAAAAACTGTTTTTT	CASSQDQVENEKLFF	TRBV4-2	TRBJ1-4	NA	NA
TGCGCCAGCAGTTACGGGCAGGGCTTCATCTATGGGACTGAAGCTTTCTTT	CASSYGQGFIYGTEAFF	TRBV4-1	TRBJ1-1	NA	many
TGTGCCAGCAGCTTAGCAAGCACAGAACGAGAGGGAAACACCATATATTTT	CASSLASTEREGNTIYF	TRBV7-8	TRBJ1-3	NA	NA
TGTGCCAGCAGCCTCCCTGAAACAGATACGCAGTATTTT	CASSLPETDTQYF	TRBV12-3/TRBV12-4	TRBJ2-3	NA	few
TGTGCCAGCAGTTTACTAAGCTCCTACAATGAGCAGTTCTTC	CASSLLSSYNEQFF	TRBV27	TRBJ2-1	NA	many
TGTGCCAGCAGTCCCTCCCAAGCCTACAATGAGCAGTTCTTC	CASSPSQAYNEQFF	TRBV6-1	TRBJ2-1	NA	few
TGCAGTGCTAGAGGGGCCGCGACTAACTATGGCTACACCTTC	CSARGAATNYGYTF	TRBV20-1	TRBJ1-2	NA	NA
TGTGCCAGCAGCTTAAGGGCAGACACTGAAGCTTTCTTT	CASSLRADTEAFF	TRBV7-3	TRBJ1-1	NA	few
TGTGCCAGCAGCCCCGGGAGAGAGAGCACAGATACGCAGTATTTT	CASSPGRESTDTQYF	TRBV3-1	TRBJ2-3	NA	many
TGTGCCAGCAGTTTAAATTGGTACGGCGTTGCGGGGGGGCTTGAGACCCAGTACTTC	CASSLNWYGVAGGLETQYF	TRBV27	TRBJ2-5	TRBD2	NA
TGTGCCAGTAGTATGGACGGTTATAGCAATCAGCCCCAGCATTTT	CASSMDGYSNQPQHF	TRBV19	TRBJ1-5	NA	NA
TGTGCCAGCAGTTACTCGACGGTTGACGGGAACTATGGCTACACCTTC	CASSYSTVDGNYGYTF	TRBV6-2/TRBV6-3	TRBJ1-2	NA	few
TGTGCCAGCAGTTTATCTCAATCTGGGGGCTTCTCGGAAGGCTACACCTTC	CASSLSQSGGFSEGYTF	TRBV27	TRBJ1-2	NA	NA
TGTGCCAGCAGCTTGGGTAGCGGGGTTAGCACAGATACGCAGTATTTT	CASSLGSGVSTDTQYF	TRBV7-8	TRBJ2-3	TRBD2	NA
TGTGCCAGCAGCGGGCTAACCGGAGAGACCCAGTACTTC	CASSGLTGETQYF	TRBV2	TRBJ2-5	NA	few
TGTGCCAGCAGTTACCGGGGCGAGAGCGAGCAGTACTTC	CASSYRGESEQYF	TRBV12-3/TRBV12-4	TRBJ2-7	NA	NA
TGTGCCAGCAGCCCACTCGCTCAGACAGGGGCAGACTACGAGCAGTACTTC	CASSPLAQTGADYEQYF	TRBV11-2	TRBJ2-7	TRBD1	NA
TGTGCCACCAGTGATTTTGGGGACAGGGTATATTTCTTC	CATSDFGDRVYFF	TRBV24-1	TRBJ2-1	TRBD1	NA
TGTGCCAGCAGCATTCCTGGGGGGATCGCTGAAGCTTTCTTT	CASSIPGGIAEAFF	TRBV6-5	TRBJ1-1	NA	many
TGCGCCAGCAGCCACATCGGACAGGGGGCCAACCAGCCCCAGCATTTT	CASSHIGQGANQPQHF	TRBV4-1	TRBJ1-5	TRBD1	few
TGTGCCAGCTGCCTCGGGGGGGCTCGCACAGATACGCAGTATTTT	CASCLGGARTDTQYF	TRBV7-6	TRBJ2-3	TRBD2	NA
TGCGCCAGCAGCGTGTCCTCGTTTGACAGGGCTTACAATGAGCAGTTCTTC	CASSVSSFDRAYNEQFF	TRBV5-1	TRBJ2-1	TRBD1	many
TGTGCCAGCAGGCTCCAGGGTGCTCTCGATGGCTACACCTTC	CASRLQGALDGYTF	TRBV5-6	TRBJ1-2	NA	few
TGTGCCAGCAGGCTAAAACAATCCAGGGTCTCGACCGGGGAGCTGTTTTTT	CASRLKQSRVSTGELFF	TRBV21-1	TRBJ2-2	NA	few
TGCAGTGCTAGTTCGGGGGGCCTTGAGGAGACCCAGTACTTC	CSASSGGLEETQYF	TRBV20-1	TRBJ2-5	NA	NA